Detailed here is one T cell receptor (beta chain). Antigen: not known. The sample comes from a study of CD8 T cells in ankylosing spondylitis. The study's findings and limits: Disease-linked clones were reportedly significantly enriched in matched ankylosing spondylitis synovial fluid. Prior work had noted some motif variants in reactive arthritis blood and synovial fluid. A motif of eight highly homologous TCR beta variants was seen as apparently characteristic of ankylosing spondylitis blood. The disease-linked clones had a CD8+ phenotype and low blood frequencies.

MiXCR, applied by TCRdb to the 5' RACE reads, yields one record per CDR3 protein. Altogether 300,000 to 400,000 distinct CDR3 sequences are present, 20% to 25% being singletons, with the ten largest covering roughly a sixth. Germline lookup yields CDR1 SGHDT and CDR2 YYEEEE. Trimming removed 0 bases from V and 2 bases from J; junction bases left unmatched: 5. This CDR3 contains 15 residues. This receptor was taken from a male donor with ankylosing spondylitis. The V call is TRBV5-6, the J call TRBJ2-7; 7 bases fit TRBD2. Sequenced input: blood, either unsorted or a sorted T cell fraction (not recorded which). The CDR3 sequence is CASSLGRESTYEQYF. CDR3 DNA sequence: TGTGCCAGCAGCTTGGGGCGGGAGTCCACCTACGAGCAGTACTTC.